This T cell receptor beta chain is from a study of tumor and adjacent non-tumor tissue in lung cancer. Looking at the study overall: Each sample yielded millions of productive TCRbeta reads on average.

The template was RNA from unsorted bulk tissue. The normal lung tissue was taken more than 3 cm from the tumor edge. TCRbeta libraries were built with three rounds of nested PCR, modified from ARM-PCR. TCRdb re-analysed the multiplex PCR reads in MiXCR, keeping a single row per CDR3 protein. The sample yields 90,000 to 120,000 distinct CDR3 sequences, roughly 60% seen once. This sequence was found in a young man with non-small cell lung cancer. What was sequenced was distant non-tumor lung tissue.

Here the CDR3 reads CASSFGGDRRYNGRFF. The CDR3 nucleotides read TGTGCCAGCAGTTTCGGTGGGGACAGGAGGTACAATGGGCGGTTCTTC. This chain links TRBV7-8 with TRBJ2-1, with 8 nucleotides matching TRBD1. Losses at the gene ends were 6 bases for V and 15 bases for J; bases not matched to a gene: 22. Germline V gene lookup returns CDR1 SGHVS and CDR2 FQNEAQ. CDR3 size: 16 residues.